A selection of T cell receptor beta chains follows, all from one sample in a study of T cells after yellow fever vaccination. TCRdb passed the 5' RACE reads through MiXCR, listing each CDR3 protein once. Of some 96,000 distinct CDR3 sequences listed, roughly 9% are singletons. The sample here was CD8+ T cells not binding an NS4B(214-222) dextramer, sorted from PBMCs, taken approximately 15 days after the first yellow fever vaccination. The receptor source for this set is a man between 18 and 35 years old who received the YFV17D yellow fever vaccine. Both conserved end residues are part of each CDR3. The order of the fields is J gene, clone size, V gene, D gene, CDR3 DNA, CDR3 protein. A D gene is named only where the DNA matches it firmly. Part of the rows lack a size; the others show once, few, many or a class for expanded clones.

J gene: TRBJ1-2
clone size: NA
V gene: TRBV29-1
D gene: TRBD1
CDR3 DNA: TGCAGCGTTCCCCTTCATTACAGGACAGGGCAGGCCTATGGCTACACCTTC
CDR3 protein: CSVPLHYRTGQAYGYTF

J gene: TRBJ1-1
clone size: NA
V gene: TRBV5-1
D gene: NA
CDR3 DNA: TGCGCCAGCAGCTTGGAGCAGGGAACCACTGAAGCTTTCTTT
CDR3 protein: CASSLEQGTTEAFF

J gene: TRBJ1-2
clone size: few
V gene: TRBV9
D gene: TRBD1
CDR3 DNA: TGTGCCAGCACGAAGGGGGCCAACTATGGCTACACCTTC
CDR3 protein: CASTKGANYGYTF

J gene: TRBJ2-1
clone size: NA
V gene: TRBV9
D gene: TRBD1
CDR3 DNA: TGTGCCAGCAGCGTAGGAGGGGGCCCTGGTCAAAGAGAGTTCTTC
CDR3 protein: CASSVGGGPGQREFF

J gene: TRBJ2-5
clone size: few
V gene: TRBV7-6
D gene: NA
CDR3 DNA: TGTGCCAGCAGCTTAGAACAGGGTCGAGAGACCCAGTACTTC
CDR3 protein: CASSLEQGRETQYF

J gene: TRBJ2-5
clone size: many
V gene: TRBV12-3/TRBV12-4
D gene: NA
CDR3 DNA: TGTGCCAGCAGAGACGGAGGTGAGACCCAGTACTTC
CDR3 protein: CASRDGGETQYF

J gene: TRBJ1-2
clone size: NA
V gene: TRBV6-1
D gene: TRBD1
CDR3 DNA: TGTGCCAGTCATACAGGGGTACTTGATGGCTACACCTTC
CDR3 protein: CASHTGVLDGYTF

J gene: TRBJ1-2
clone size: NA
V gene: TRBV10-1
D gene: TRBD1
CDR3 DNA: TGCGCCAGCAGTGCGGACAGGGAGGATGGCTACACCTTC
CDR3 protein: CASSADREDGYTF

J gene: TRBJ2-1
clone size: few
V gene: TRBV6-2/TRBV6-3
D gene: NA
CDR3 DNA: TGTGCCAGCAGTTACCCCACCAATGAGCAGTTCTTC
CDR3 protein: CASSYPTNEQFF

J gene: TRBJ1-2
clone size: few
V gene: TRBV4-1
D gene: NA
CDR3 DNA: TGCGCCAGCAGCCAAGTGGGGGGCCTTGGGGGTACCTTC
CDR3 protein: CASSQVGGLGGTF

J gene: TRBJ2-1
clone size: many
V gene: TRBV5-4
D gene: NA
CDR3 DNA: TGTGCCAGCAGCCCGGGATCGGGGGAGCAGTTCTTC
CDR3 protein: CASSPGSGEQFF

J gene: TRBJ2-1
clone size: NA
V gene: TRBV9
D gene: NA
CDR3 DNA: TGTGCCAGCAGCGTAGAATCCCTGGTGGGGGGCCTGTTCTTC
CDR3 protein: CASSVESLVGGLFF

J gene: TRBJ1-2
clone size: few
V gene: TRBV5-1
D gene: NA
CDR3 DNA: TGCGCCAGCAGCCCTGGGGGCAATGACTATGGCTACACCTTC
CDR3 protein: CASSPGGNDYGYTF

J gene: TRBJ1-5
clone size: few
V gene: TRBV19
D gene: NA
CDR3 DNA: TGTGCCAGTAGTATAGGTACAGGTTTCCATCAGCCCCAGCATTTT
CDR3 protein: CASSIGTGFHQPQHF

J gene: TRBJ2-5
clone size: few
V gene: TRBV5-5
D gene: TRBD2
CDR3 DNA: TGTGCCAGCAGCTCGCCCGGTAGCGGGGGCCAAGAGACCCAGTACTTC
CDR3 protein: CASSSPGSGGQETQYF

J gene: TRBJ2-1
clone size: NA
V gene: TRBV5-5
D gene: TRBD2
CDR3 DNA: TGTGCCAGCAGCTGGGGACTAGCGACCTACAATGAGCAGTTCTTC
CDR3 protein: CASSWGLATYNEQFF

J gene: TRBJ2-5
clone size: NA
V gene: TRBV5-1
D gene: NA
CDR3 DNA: TGCGCCAGCAGCTTGTACAGTCCACAAGAGACCCAGTACTTC
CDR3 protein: CASSLYSPQETQYF

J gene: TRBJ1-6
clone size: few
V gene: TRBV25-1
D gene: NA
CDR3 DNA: TGTGCCAGCAGTGAACGGGGGGACGCTTGGAATTCACCCCTCCACTTT
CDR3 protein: CASSERGDAWNSPLHF

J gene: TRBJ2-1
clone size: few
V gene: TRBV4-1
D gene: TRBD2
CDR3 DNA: TGCGCCAGCAGCCGGGCTAGCGGGGGGGCCAGGAATGAGCAGTTCTTC
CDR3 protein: CASSRASGGARNEQFF

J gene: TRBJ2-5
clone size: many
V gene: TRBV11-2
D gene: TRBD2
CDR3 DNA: TGTGCCAGCAGCTCCTTTAGCGGGGGGCCACTCCAAGAGACCCAGTACTTC
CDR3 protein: CASSSFSGGPLQETQYF

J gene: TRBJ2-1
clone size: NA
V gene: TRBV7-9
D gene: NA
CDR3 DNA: TGTGCCAGCAGCTTACGGCCGGTGGATGAGCAGTTCTTC
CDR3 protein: CASSLRPVDEQFF

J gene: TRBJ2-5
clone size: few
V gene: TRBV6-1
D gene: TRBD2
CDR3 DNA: TGTGCCAGCAGGTTCAGCGGGGGCATCCAAGAGACCCAGTACTTC
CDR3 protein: CASRFSGGIQETQYF

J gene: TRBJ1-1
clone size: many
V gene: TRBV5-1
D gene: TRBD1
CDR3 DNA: TGCGCCAGCAGCTTGGAGACAGGGTCGGCTGAAGCTTTCTTT
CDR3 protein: CASSLETGSAEAFF

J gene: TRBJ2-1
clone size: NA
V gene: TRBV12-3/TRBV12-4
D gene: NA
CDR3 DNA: TGTGCCAGCAGTTTCTCTCCAGGGACCGACAATGAGCAGTTCTTC
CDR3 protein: CASSFSPGTDNEQFF

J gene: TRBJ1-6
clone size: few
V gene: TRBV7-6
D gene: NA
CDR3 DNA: TGTGCCAGCAGTCGTACAGGGCTCACCTATAATTCACCCCTCCACTTT
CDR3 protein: CASSRTGLTYNSPLHF

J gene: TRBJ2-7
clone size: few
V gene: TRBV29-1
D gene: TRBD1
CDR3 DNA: TGCAGCGGCGGACAGGGTATATCTTACGAGCAGTACTTC
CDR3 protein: CSGGQGISYEQYF

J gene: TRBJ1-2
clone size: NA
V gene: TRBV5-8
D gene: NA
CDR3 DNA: TGTGCCAGCACAGTAGGGGGTTTGGGCTACACCTTC
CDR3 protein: CASTVGGLGYTF

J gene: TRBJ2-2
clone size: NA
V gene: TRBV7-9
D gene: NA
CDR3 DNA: TGTGCCAGCAGCTTAGAACTTAACACCGGGGAGCTGTTTTTT
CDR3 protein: CASSLELNTGELFF

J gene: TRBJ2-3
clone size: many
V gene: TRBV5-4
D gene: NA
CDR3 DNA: TGTGCCAGCAGCCCCACAGCAGATACGCAGTATTTT
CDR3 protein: CASSPTADTQYF

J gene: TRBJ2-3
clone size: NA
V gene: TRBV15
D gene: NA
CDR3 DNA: TGTGCCACCAGCAGAGGAGGAGTAGATACGCAGTATTTT
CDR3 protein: CATSRGGVDTQYF

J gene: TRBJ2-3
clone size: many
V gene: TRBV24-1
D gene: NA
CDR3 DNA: TGTGCCACCAGTGATCACGGGGGCCCCCCAGATACGCAGTATTTT
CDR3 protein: CATSDHGGPPDTQYF

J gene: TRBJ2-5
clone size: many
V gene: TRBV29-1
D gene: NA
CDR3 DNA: TGCAGCGTGACCGGTCTCCGAGTTGGAGAGACCCAGTACTTC
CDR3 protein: CSVTGLRVGETQYF

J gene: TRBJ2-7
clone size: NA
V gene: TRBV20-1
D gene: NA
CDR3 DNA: TGCAGTGCTAGAAGGACTTTCTCCTACGAGCAGTACTTC
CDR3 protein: CSARRTFSYEQYF

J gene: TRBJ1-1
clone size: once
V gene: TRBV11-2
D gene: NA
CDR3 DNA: TGTGCCAGCAGCTTACGGAGGGACGGGAAGGGGGATTTCAGAACTGAAGCTTTCTTT
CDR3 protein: CASSLRRDGKGDFRTEAFF